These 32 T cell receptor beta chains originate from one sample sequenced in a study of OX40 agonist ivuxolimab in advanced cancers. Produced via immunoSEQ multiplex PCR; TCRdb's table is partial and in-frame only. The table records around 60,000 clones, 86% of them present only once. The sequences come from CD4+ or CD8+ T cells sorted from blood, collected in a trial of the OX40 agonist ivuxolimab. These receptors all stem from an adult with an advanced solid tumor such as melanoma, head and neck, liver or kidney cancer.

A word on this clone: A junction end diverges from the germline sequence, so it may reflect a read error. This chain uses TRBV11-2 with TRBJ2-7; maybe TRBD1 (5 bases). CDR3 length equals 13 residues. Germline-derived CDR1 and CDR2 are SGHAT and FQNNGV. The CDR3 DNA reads TGTGCCAGCAACTTACAGGTCTCCTACGAGCAGTACTTC. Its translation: CASNLQVSYEQYF.

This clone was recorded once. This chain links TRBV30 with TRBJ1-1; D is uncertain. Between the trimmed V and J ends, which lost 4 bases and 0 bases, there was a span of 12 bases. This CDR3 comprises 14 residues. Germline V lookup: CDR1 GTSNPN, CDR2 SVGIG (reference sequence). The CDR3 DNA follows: TGTGCCTGGACCCCTACGGATGTGAACACTGAAGCTTTCTTT. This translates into CAWTPTDVNTEAFF.

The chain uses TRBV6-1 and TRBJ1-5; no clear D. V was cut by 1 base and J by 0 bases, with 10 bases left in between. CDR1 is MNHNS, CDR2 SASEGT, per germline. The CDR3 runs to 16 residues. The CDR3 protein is CASSEGHNYSNQPQHF. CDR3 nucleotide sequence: TGTGCCAGCAGTGAAGGGCATAACTATAGCAATCAGCCCCAGCATTTT.

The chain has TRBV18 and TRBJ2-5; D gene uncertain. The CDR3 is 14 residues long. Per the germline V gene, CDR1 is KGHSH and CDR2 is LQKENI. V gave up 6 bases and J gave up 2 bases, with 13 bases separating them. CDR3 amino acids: CASSAPWQQETQYF. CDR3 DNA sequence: TGTGCCAGCTCCGCCCCTTGGCAGCAAGAGACCCAGTACTTC.

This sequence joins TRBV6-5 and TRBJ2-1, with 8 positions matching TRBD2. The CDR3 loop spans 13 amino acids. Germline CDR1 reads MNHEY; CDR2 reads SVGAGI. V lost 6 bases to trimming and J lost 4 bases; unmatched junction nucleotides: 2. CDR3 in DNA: TGTGCCAGCAGGGCTAGCGGGTACAATGAGCAGTTCTTC. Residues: CASRASGYNEQFF.

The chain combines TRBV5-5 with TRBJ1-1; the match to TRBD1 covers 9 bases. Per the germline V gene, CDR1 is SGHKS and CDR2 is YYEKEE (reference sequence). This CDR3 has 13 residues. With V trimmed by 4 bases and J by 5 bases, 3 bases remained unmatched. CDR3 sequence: CASSHRGRTEAFF. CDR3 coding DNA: TGTGCCAGCAGCCACAGGGGGCGGACTGAAGCTTTCTTT.

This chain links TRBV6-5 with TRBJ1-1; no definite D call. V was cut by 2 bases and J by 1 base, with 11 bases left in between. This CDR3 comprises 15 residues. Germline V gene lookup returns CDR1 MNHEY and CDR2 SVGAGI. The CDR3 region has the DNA TGTGCCAGCAGTTACGGGCTGCGACGGAACACTGAAGCTTTCTTT. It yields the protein CASSYGLRRNTEAFF.

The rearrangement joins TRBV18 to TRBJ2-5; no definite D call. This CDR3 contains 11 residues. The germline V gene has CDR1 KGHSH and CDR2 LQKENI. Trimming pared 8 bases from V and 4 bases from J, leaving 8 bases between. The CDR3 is CASRKGETQYF. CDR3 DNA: TGTGCCAGCCGTAAAGGAGAGACCCAGTACTTC. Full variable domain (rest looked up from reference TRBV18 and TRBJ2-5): NAGVMQNPRHLVRRRGQEARLRCSPMKGHSHVYWYRQLPEEGLKFMVYLQKENIIDESGMPKERFSAEFPKEGPSILRIQQVVRGDSAAYFCASRKGETQYFGPGTRLLVL.

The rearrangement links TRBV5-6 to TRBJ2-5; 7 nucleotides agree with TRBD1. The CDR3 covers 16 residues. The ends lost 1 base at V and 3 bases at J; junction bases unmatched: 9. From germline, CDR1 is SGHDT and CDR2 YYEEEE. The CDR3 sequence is CASSLRGRAREETQYF. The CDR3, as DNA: TGTGCCAGCAGCTTGAGGGGGCGGGCCCGGGAAGAGACCCAGTACTTC.

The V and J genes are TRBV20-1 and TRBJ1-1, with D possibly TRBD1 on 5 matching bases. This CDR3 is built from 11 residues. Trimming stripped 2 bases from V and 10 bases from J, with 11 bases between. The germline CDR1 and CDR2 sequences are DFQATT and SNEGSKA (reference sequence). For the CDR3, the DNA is TGCAGTGCTAGAAAGGGGCGGCCAGCTTTCTTT. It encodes CSARKGRPAFF.

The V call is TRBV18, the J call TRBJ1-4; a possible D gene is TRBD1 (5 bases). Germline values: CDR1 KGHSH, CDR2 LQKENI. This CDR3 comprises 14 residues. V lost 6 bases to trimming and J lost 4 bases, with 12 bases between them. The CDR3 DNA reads TGTGCCAGCTCCCCAAGAGGGGTTAATGAAAAACTGTTTTTT. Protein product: CASSPRGVNEKLFF.

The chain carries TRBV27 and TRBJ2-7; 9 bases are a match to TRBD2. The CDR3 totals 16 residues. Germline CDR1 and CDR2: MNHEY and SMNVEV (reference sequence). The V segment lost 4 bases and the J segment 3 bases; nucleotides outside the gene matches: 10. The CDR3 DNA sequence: TGTGCCAGCAGTTCTAAGGGACTAGCTAAAAGCTACGAGCAGTACTTC. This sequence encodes CASSSKGLAKSYEQYF.

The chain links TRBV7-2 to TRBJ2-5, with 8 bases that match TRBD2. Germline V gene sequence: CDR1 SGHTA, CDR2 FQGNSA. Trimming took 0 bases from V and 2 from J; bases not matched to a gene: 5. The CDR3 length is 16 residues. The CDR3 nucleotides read TGTGCCAGCAGCTTAGCGGGAGCGGGGGTACAAGAGACCCAGTACTTC. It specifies CASSLAGAGVQETQYF.

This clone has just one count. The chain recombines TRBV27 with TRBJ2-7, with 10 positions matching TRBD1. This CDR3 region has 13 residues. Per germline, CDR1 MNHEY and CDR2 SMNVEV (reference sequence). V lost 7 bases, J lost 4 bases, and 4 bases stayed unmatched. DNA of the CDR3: TGTGCCAGCAACCGACAGGGGGCATACGAGCAGTACTTC. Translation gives CASNRQGAYEQYF.

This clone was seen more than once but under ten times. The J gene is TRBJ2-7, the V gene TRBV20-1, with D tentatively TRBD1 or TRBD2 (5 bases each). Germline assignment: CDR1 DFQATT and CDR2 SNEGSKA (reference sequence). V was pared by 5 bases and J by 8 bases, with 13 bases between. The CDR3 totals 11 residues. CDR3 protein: CSAHGSGQQYF. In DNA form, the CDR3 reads TGCAGTGCTCACGGCTCGGGACAGCAGTACTTC.

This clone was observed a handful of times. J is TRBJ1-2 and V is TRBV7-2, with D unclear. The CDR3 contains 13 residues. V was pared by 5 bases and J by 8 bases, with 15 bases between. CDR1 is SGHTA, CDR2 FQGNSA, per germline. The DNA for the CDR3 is TGTGCCAGCAGCGTGGGTGGTGATCTGGGCTACACCTTC. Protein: CASSVGGDLGYTF.

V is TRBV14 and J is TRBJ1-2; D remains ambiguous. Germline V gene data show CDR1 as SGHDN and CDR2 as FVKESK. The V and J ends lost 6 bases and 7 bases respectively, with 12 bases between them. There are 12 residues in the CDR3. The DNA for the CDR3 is TGTGCCAGCAGTTTCAACACGGGTGGCTACACCTTC. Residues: CASSFNTGGYTF.

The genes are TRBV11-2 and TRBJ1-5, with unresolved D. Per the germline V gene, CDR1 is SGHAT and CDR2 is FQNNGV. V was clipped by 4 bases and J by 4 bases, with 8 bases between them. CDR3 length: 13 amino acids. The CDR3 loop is CASSSTQNQPQHF. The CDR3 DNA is TGTGCCAGCAGCTCGACTCAAAATCAGCCCCAGCATTTT.

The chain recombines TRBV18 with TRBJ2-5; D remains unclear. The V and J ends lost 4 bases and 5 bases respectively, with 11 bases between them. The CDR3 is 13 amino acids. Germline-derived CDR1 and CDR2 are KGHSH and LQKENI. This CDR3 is CASSRYSEETQYF. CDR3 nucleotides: TGTGCCAGCTCACGCTATTCTGAGGAGACCCAGTACTTC. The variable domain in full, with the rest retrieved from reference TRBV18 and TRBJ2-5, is NAGVMQNPRHLVRRRGQEARLRCSPMKGHSHVYWYRQLPEEGLKFMVYLQKENIIDESGMPKERFSAEFPKEGPSILRIQQVVRGDSAAYFCASSRYSEETQYFGPGTRLLVL.

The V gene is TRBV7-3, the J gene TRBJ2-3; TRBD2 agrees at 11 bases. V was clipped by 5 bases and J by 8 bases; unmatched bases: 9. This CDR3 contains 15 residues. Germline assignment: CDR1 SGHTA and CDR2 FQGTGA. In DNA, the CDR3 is TGTGCCAGCAGCCTAGCGGGGGGCTTCACGGGTACGCAGTATTTT. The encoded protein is CASSLAGGFTGTQYF. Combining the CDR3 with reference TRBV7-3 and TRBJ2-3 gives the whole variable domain GAGVSQTPSNKVTEKGKYVELRCDPISGHTALYWYRQSLGQGPEFLIYFQGTGAADDSGLPNDRFFAVRPEGSVSTLKIQRTERGDSAVYLCASSLAGGFTGTQYFGPGTRLTVL.

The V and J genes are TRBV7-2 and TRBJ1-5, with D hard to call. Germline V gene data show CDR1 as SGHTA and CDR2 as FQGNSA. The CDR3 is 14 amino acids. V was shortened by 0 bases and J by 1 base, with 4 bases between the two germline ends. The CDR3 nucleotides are TGTGCCAGCAGCTTAGCGGGGAGCAATCAGCCCCAGCATTTT. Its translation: CASSLAGSNQPQHF.

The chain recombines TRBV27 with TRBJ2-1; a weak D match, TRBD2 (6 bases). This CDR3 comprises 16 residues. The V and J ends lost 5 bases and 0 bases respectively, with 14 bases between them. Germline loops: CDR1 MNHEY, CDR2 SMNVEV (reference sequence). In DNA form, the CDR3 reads TGTGCCAGCAGTCGGCGGGGTGGGGCCTCCTACAATGAGCAGTTCTTC. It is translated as CASSRRGGASYNEQFF.

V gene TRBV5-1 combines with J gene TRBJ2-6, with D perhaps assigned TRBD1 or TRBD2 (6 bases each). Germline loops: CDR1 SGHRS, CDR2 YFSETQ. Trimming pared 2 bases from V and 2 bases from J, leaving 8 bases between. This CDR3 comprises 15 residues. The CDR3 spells CASSLGGPGANVLTF. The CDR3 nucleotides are TGCGCCAGCAGCTTAGGGGGGCCTGGGGCCAACGTCCTGACTTTC.

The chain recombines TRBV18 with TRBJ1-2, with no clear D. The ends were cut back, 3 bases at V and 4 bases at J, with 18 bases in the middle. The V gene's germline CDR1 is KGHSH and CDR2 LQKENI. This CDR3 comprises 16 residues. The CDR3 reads CASSPYTARRSYGYTF. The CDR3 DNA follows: TGTGCCAGCTCACCCTATACAGCAAGACGGAGCTATGGCTACACCTTC. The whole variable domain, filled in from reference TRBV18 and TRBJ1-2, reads NAGVMQNPRHLVRRRGQEARLRCSPMKGHSHVYWYRQLPEEGLKFMVYLQKENIIDESGMPKERFSAEFPKEGPSILRIQQVVRGDSAAYFCASSPYTARRSYGYTFGSGTRLTVV.

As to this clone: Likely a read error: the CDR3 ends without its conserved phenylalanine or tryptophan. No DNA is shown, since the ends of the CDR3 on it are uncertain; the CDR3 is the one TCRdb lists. This CDR3 is CASRAGPTI. The chain employs TRBV10-1 and TRBJ1-1. The length of the CDR3 is 9 amino acids, counting both ends. The V gene's germline CDR1 is WNHNN and CDR2 SYGVQD (reference sequence).

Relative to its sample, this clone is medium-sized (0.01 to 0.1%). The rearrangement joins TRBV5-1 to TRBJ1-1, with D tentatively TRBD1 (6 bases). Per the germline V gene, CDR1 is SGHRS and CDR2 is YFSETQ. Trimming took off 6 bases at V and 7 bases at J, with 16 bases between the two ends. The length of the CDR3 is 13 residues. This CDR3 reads CASTSRGQGEAFF. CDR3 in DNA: TGCGCCAGCACCTCTCGGGGGCAGGGTGAAGCTTTCTTT.

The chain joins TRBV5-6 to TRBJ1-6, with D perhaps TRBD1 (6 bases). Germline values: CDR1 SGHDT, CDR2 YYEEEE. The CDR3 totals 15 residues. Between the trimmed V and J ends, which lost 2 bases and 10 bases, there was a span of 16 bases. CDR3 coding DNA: TGTGCCAGCAGCTTTCAACAGGGCGTGGGGTCACCCCTCCACTTT. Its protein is CASSFQQGVGSPLHF.

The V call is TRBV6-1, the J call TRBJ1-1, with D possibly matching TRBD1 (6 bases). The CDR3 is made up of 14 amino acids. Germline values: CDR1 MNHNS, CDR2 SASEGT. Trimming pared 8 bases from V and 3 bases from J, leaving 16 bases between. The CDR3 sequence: CASEWTVSYTEAFF. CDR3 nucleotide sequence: TGTGCCAGCGAGTGGACAGTTTCTTACACTGAAGCTTTCTTT.

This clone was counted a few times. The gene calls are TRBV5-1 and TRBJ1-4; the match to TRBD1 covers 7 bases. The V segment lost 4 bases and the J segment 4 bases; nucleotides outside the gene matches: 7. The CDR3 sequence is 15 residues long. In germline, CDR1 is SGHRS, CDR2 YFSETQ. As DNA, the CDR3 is TGCGCCAGCAGCATAAACAGGGGACATAATGAAAAACTGTTTTTT. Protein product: CASSINRGHNEKLFF.

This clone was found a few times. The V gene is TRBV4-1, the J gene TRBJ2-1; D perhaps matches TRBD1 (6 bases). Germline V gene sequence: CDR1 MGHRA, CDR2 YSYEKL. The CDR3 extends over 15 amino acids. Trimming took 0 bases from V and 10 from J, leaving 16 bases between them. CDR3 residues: CASSQERTARGEQFF. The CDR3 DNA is TGCGCCAGCAGCCAAGAGAGGACAGCCCGAGGGGAGCAGTTCTTC.

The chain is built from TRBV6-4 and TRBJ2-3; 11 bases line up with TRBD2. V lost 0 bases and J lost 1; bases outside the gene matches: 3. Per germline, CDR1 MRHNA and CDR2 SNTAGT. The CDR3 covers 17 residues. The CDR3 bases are TGTGCCAGCAGTGACTCATCGACTAGCGGGGGCACAGATACGCAGTATTTT. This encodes CASSDSSTSGGTDTQYF.

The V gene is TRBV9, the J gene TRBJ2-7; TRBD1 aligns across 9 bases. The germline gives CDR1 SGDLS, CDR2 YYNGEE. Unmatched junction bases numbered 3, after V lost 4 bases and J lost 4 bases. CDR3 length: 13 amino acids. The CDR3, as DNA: TGTGCCAGCAGCCCGGGACAGGGATACGAGCAGTACTTC. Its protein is CASSPGQGYEQYF.